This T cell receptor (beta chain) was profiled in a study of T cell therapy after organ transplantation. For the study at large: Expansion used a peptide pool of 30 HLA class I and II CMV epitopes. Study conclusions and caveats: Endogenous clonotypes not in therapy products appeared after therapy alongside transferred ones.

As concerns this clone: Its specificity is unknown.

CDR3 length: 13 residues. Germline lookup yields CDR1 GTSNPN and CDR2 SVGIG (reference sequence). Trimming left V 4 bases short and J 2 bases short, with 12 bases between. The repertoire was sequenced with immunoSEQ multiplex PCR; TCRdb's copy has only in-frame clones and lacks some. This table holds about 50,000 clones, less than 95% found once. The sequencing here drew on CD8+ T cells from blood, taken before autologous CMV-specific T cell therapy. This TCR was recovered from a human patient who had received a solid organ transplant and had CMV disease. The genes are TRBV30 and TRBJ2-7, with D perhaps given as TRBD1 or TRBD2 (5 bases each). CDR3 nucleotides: TGTGCCTGGAACCACGGGACCGCCTACGAGCAGTACTTC. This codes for CAWNHGTAYEQYF.